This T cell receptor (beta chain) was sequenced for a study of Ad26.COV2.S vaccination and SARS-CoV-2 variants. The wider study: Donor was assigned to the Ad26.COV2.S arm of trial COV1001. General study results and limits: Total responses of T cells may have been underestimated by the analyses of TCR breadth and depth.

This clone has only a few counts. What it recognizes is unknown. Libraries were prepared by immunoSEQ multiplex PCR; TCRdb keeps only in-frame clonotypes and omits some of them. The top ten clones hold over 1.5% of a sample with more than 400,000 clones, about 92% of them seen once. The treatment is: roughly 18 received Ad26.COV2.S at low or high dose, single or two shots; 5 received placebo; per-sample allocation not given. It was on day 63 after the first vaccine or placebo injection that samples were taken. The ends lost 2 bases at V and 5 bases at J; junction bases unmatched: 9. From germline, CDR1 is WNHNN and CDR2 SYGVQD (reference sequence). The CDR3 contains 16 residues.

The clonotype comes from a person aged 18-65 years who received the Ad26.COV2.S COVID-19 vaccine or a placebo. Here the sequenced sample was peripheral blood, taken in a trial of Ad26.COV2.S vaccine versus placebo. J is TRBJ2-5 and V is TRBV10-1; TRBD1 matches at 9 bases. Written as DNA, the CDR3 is TGCGCCAGCAGTGAGGTCCCCGGGACAGGGTACGAGACCCAGTACTTC. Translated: CASSEVPGTGYETQYF.